These 13 T cell receptor beta chains were sequenced from one sample in a study of blood T cell repertoires in COVID-19 (dated by TCRdb to 2018 to 2021). Library preparation was by the immunoSEQ multiplex PCR assay. The source is immuneACCESS, and TCRdb retained only in-frame sequences with V and J called. Part of the clones is not carried over; for the studies checked, unresolved V genes explain less than half of this, and the remainder is unexplained. The sample profile shows hundreds of thousands of clones; approximately 80% of them were found once. Less than 10% of the sample rests with the top ten. Sequencing was carried out using peripheral blood. Receptors were obtained from a human donor in a cohort sampled during active COVID-19.

Only a few counts were recorded for this clone. The J gene is TRBJ2-7, the V gene TRBV6-6; 10 nucleotides line up with TRBD1. The CDR3 spans 14 residues. V shed 2 bases, J shed 8 bases, and the junction held 6 bases outside the gene matches. CDR1 and CDR2 (germline): MNHNY, SVGAGI (reference sequence). The CDR3 DNA reads as TGTGCCAGCAGTTACCCCGGGACAGGGGAAAAGCAGTACTTC. Encoded protein: CASSYPGTGEKQYF.

V is TRBV4-2 and J is TRBJ2-3, with 9 bases that match TRBD2. The V gene end was trimmed by 0 bases and the J gene end by 3 bases; junction bases not matched to a gene: 10. The germline CDR1 and CDR2 sequences are LGHNA and YNFKEQ. This CDR3 has 18 amino acids. The chain's CDR3 is CASSQETFSGSITDTQYF. The CDR3 bases are TGTGCCAGCAGCCAAGAGACATTTAGCGGGAGCATTACAGATACGCAGTATTTT.

The chain recombines TRBV6-1 with TRBJ2-3; perhaps TRBD1 as D (6 bases). Trimming removed 3 bases at V and 3 bases at J, with 13 bases between. Germline V gene lookup returns CDR1 MNHNS and CDR2 SASEGT. This CDR3 region has 15 residues. CDR3 sequence: CASSDGPTGTDTQYF. In DNA, the CDR3 is TGTGCCAGCAGTGATGGTCCTACAGGGACAGATACGCAGTATTTT.

This chain links TRBV6-5 with TRBJ2-3, with 9 bases fitting TRBD2. The CDR3 is 14 residues long. With 3 bases clipped from V and 6 bases from J, the junction kept 4 bases outside the gene matches. Per the germline V gene, CDR1 is MNHEY and CDR2 is SVGAGI. CDR3 sequence reads: CASSYLAGLDTQYF. CDR3 nucleotide sequence: TGTGCCAGCAGTTATCTAGCGGGACTCGATACGCAGTATTTT.

Concerning this clone: Additional DNA sequences in this sample encode the identical CDR3. The rearrangement uses TRBV24-1 and TRBJ1-1; D not certain. Germline loops: CDR1 KGHDR, CDR2 SFDVKD. Trimming shortened V by 4 bases and J by 3 bases, and 5 bases separated the two germline ends. CDR3 size: 12 residues. The DNA for the CDR3 is TGTGCCACCAGTGACCCATACACTGAAGCTTTCTTT. Its protein product is CATSDPYTEAFF.

V usage is TRBV28 and J usage is TRBJ2-7, with TRBD1 as a possible D gene (6 bases). Germline-derived CDR1 and CDR2 are MDHEN and SYDVKM. V was trimmed by 3 bases and J by 0 bases, leaving 12 bases between them. The CDR3 is 15 amino acids. The CDR3 protein is CASSFRQGYSYEQYF. CDR3 DNA sequence: TGTGCCAGCAGTTTCAGGCAGGGGTACTCCTACGAGCAGTACTTC.

This clone has just one count. The J gene is TRBJ1-5, the V gene TRBV27; D may be TRBD1 (6 bases). V was shortened by 7 bases and J by 7 bases, with 17 bases between the two germline ends. Germline CDR1 reads MNHEY; CDR2 reads SMNVEV (reference sequence). The CDR3 covers 14 residues. CDR3 DNA sequence: TGTGCCAGCAAGAACAGGGCAGCGGAACAGCCCCAGCATTTT. This sequence encodes CASKNRAAEQPQHF.

The chain recombines TRBV3-1 (or the pseudogene TRBV3-2) with TRBJ2-1; 10 nucleotides agree with TRBD2. V gave up 2 bases and J gave up 7 bases; unmatched junction bases: 5. CDR1 and CDR2 (germline): LGHDT, YNNKEL (reference sequence). The CDR3 consists of 15 residues. Here the CDR3 reads CASSQSGGGDNEQFF. CDR3 nucleotide sequence: TGTGCCAGCAGCCAAAGCGGGGGGGGCGATAATGAGCAGTTCTTC.

The chain uses TRBV12-5 and TRBJ1-1; D remains ambiguous. From germline, CDR1 is LGHNT and CDR2 FRNRAP. V shed 1 base and J shed 7 bases, with 16 bases lying between them. The CDR3 sequence is 15 residues long. CDR3: CASGLAPFRVGEAFF. DNA of the CDR3: TGTGCTAGTGGTTTGGCCCCCTTCCGGGTCGGTGAAGCTTTCTTT. The entire variable domain, with the rest obtained from reference TRBV12-5 and TRBJ1-1, is as follows: DARVTQTPRHKVTEMGQEVTMRCQPILGHNTVFWYRQTMMQGLELLAYFRNRAPLDDSGMPKDRFSAEMPDATLATLKIQPSEPRDSAVYFCASGLAPFRVGEAFFGQGTRLTVV.

The V and J genes are TRBV5-4 and TRBJ2-7; maybe TRBD1 (7 bases). This CDR3 has 15 residues. Looked up from germline, CDR1 is SGHNT and CDR2 is YYREEE (reference sequence). V was pared by 0 bases and J by 5 bases, with 15 bases between. The CDR3 DNA reads as TGTGCCAGCAGCTTGGCCGGCAGGGGGGCCCACGAGCAGTACTTC. Its translation: CASSLAGRGAHEQYF.

The chain has TRBV18 and TRBJ2-3, with 8 positions matching TRBD2. The CDR3 consists of 17 residues. With V trimmed by 2 bases and J by 0 bases, 7 bases remained unmatched. Per the germline V gene, CDR1 is KGHSH and CDR2 is LQKENI. The CDR3 coding sequence is TGTGCCAGCTCACCAGTAACTAGCGGAACAAGCACAGATACGCAGTATTTT. Translating it yields CASSPVTSGTSTDTQYF.

CDR3: CASSEAVFSSREQYF. The CDR3, as DNA: TGTGCCAGCAGTGAAGCGGTGTTTAGCTCGCGAGAGCAGTACTTC. V is TRBV6-1 and J is TRBJ2-7, with D uncertain. CDR1 is MNHNS, CDR2 SASEGT, per germline. Trimming pared 0 bases from V and 7 bases from J, leaving 16 bases between. The CDR3 contains 15 residues.

With respect to this clone: The junction and the germline gene differ at one end; a read error may be behind it. This CDR3 is CASSFTGQGNQSQHF. CDR3 in DNA: TGTGCCAGTAGTTTCACGGGACAGGGGAATCAGTCCCAGCATTTT. The chain combines TRBV19 with TRBJ1-5; 10 nucleotides match TRBD1. From germline, CDR1 is LNHDA and CDR2 SQIVND (reference sequence). This CDR3 region has 15 residues.